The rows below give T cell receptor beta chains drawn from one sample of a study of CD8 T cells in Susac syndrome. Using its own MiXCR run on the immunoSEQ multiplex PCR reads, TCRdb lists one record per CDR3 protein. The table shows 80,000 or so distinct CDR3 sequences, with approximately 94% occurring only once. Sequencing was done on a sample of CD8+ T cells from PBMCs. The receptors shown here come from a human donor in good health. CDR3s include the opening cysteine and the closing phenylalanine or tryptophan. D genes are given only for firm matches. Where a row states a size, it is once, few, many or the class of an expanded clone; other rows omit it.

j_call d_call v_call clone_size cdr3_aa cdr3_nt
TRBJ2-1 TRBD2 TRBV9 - CASSVDPMAGGLNEQFF TGTGCCAGCAGCGTAGACCCTATGGCGGGAGGTCTCAATGAGCAGTTCTTC
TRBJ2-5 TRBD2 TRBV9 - CASSAGGTSRRRETQYF TGTGCCAGCAGCGCGGGGGGGACTAGCAGGAGGAGAGAGACCCAGTACTTC
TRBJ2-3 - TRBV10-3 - CAIRRQGMPLDTQYF TGTGCCATCAGGCGCCAGGGGATGCCCTTGGATACGCAGTATTTT
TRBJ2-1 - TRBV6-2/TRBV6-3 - CASSARGAEQFF TGTGCCAGCAGTGCTCGGGGTGCTGAGCAGTTCTTC
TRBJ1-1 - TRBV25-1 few CASSRGGYTEAFF TGTGCCAGCAGTAGGGGAGGGTACACTGAAGCTTTCTTT
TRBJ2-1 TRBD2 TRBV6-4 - CASSDGTSGNEQFF TGTGCCAGCAGTGACGGGACTAGCGGGAATGAGCAGTTCTTC
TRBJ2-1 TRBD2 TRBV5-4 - CASSEGLAFHEQFF TGTGCCAGCAGCGAGGGACTAGCTTTCCATGAGCAGTTCTTC
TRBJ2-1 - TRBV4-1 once CASSQDWKTYNEQFF TGCGCCAGCAGCCAAGATTGGAAAACCTACAATGAGCAGTTCTTC
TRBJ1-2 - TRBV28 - CASSFGGNYYGYTF TGTGCCAGCAGTTTCGGGGGGAACTACTATGGCTACACCTTC
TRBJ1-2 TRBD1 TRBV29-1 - CSADRGYGYTF TGCAGCGCTGACAGGGGCTATGGCTACACCTTC
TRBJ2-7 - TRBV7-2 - CASSLSADSYEQYF TGTGCCAGCAGCCTCAGCGCGGACTCCTACGAGCAGTACTTC
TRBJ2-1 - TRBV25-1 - CASSRGAYNEQFF TGTGCCAGCAGCCGGGGGGCTTACAATGAGCAGTTCTTC
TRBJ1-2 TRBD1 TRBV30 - CAWSVLQGSRGYTF TGTGCCTGGAGTGTTCTACAGGGGTCCCGCGGCTACACCTTC
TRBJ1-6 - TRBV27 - CASSPINSPLHF TGTGCCAGCAGTCCGATAAATTCACCCCTCCACTTT
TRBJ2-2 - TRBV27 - CASSSWEARTLDGELFF TGTGCCAGCAGTTCGTGGGAAGCACGGACTTTGGACGGGGAGCTGTTTTTT
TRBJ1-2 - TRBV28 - CASSTARDNPPSNYGYTF TGTGCCAGCAGCACGGCCAGGGACAACCCACCCTCTAACTATGGCTACACCTTC
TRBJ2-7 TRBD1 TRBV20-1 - CSAREPGQGGPSYEQYF TGCAGTGCTAGAGAGCCGGGACAGGGAGGACCCTCCTACGAGCAGTACTTC
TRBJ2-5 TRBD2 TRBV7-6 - CASSGLTSGRLQETQYF TGTGCCAGCAGCGGCCTCACTAGCGGGAGGTTACAAGAGACCCAGTACTTC
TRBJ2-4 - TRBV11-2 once CASSRVKALAKNIQYF TGTGCCAGCAGCCGCGTGAAGGCGTTAGCCAAAAACATTCAGTACTTC
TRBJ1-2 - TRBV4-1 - CASSQESGYTF TGCGCCAGCAGCCAAGAGAGTGGCTACACCTTC
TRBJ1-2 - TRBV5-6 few CASSSGGSGYTF TGTGCCAGCAGTTCCGGGGGTTCGGGCTACACCTTC
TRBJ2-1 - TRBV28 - CASSLYRPNEQFF TGTGCCAGCAGTTTATATCGGCCGAATGAGCAGTTCTTC
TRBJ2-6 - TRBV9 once CASSVEARASGANVLTF TGTGCCAGCAGCGTAGAAGCCAGGGCTTCTGGGGCCAACGTCCTGACTTTC
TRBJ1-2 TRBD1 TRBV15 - CATSKRDRGYGYTF TGTGCCACCAGCAAGAGGGACAGGGGCTATGGCTACACCTTC
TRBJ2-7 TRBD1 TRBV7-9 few CASSISRTGGDEQYF TGTGCCAGCAGCATCTCGAGGACAGGTGGGGACGAGCAGTACTTC
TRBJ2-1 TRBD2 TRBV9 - CASSSSGSTHNEQFF TGTGCCAGCAGCTCCAGCGGGAGTACCCACAATGAGCAGTTCTTC